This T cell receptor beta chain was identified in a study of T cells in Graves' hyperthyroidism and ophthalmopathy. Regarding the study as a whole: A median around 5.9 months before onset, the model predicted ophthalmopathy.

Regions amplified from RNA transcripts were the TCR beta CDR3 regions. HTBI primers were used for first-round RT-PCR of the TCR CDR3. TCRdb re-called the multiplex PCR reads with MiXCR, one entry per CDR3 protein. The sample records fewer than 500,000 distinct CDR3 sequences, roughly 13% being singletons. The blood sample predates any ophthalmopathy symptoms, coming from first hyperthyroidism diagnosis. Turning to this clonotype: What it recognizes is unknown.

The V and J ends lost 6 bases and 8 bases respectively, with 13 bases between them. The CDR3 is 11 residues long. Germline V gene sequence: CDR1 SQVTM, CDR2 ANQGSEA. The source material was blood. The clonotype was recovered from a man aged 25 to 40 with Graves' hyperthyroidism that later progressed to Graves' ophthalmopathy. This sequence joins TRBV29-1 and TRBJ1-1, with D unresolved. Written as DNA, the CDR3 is TGCAGCGTGGATGGACGAAGAGAAGCTTTCTTT. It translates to CSVDGRREAFF.